Following are 18 T cell receptor beta chains from one sample sequenced in a study of T cell repertoires in cytomegalovirus infection. TCRdb itself ran the reads through MiXCR, one entry per CDR3 protein. Of approximately 190,000 distinct CDR3 sequences in the sample, 28% were seen once. Sequences were obtained from PBMCs. Receptors originate from a human donor in good health (CMV status not recorded). Some clones in this sample may be carry-over from other donors' samples.

This clonotype has a handful of counts. This chain uses TRBV12-3 or TRBV12-4 with TRBJ1-1; a possible D gene is TRBD1 (6 bases). The CDR3 loop spans 14 amino acids. Trimming cost V 6 bases and J 4 bases, with 15 bases left between them. CDR3 nucleotides: TGTGCCAGCAGCTCCTTCGGACAGAGCACTGAAGCTTTCTTT. Protein product: CASSSFGQSTEAFF.

This chain links TRBV2 with TRBJ1-4; 8 nucleotides agree with TRBD1. The germline V gene has CDR1 SNHLY and CDR2 FYNNEI. Trimming cost V 7 bases and J 3 bases; bases outside gene matches: 13. This CDR3 comprises 17 residues. CDR3 in amino acids: CASTRDRSTRANEKLFF. Here the CDR3 DNA reads TGTGCCAGCACCCGGGACAGGTCGACCCGGGCTAATGAAAAACTGTTTTTT.

This clonotype was found a few times. The chain combines TRBV7-3 with TRBJ2-2; tentatively, D is TRBD1 (6 bases). Per the germline V gene, CDR1 is SGHTA and CDR2 is FQGTGA. The CDR3 loop spans 15 amino acids. The germline V and J ends were trimmed by 4 bases and 3 bases, with 12 bases remaining between them. Here the CDR3 DNA reads TGTGCCAGCAGCTCCGGGACACCTTACACCGGGGAGCTGTTTTTT. Residues: CASSSGTPYTGELFF. Together with reference TRBV7-3 and TRBJ2-2, the CDR3 gives the full variable domain: GAGVSQTPSNKVTEKGKYVELRCDPISGHTALYWYRQSLGQGPEFLIYFQGTGAADDSGLPNDRFFAVRPEGSVSTLKIQRTERGDSAVYLCASSSGTPYTGELFFGEGSRLTVL.

The gene calls are TRBV5-1 and TRBJ2-1; 8 bases line up with TRBD1. J was trimmed by 4 bases and V by 4 bases; bases with no gene match: 7. The CDR3 contains 15 residues. The germline V gene has CDR1 SGHRS and CDR2 YFSETQ. Written as DNA, the CDR3 is TGCGCCAGCAGCGCAGGGGGCGGACTGTACAATGAGCAGTTCTTC. Translated, it gives CASSAGGGLYNEQFF.

The chain uses TRBV12-5 and TRBJ2-5; 7 nucleotides match TRBD1. V was pared by 5 bases and J by 4 bases, with 10 bases of the junction left unmatched. The CDR3 spans 15 residues. Germline V lookup: CDR1 LGHNT, CDR2 FRNRAP. Here the CDR3 DNA reads TGTGCTAGTGGTCCCAAGGGGGCGAGGGGAGAGACCCAGTACTTC. This translates into CASGPKGARGETQYF.

The chain recombines TRBV7-8 with TRBJ1-4, with D perhaps matching TRBD1 (5 bases). Trimming shortened V by 2 bases and J by 7 bases, and 11 bases separated the two germline ends. In germline, CDR1 is SGHVS, CDR2 FQNEAQ. The CDR3 runs 14 residues. The CDR3 here is CASSLWGRPEKLFF. The CDR3 DNA reads as TGTGCCAGCAGCTTATGGGGGAGACCTGAAAAACTGTTTTTT.

This clonotype occurred a few times. The chain employs TRBV6-6 and TRBJ1-3; D unclear. CDR1 is MNHNY and CDR2 is SVGAGI in the germline V gene (reference sequence). The CDR3 has 17 residues. The V end was cut by 0 bases, the J end by 0 bases, with 12 bases between. This CDR3 reads CASSYSNGGRSGNTIYF. DNA for the CDR3: TGTGCCAGCAGTTACTCGAACGGCGGACGCTCTGGAAACACCATATATTTT.

This clonotype has only a few counts. The rearrangement links TRBV5-1 to TRBJ1-2; D gene unclear. The germline V gene has CDR1 SGHRS and CDR2 YFSETQ. Trimming cost V 2 bases and J 0 bases, with 11 bases left between them. This CDR3 comprises 15 residues. In DNA, the CDR3 is TGCGCCAGCAGCTTTACAGACCAAGCTAACTATGGCTACACCTTC. It codes for CASSFTDQANYGYTF.

The chain is built from TRBV29-1 and TRBJ1-1; D is perhaps TRBD1 (5 bases). Trimming shortened V by 0 bases and J by 4 bases, and 15 bases separated the two germline ends. The CDR3 sequence is 15 residues long. Germline loops: CDR1 SQVTM, CDR2 ANQGSEA. CDR3 nucleotides: TGCAGCGTTGAAGAAAAGCCCCGCGGGGGCACTGAAGCTTTCTTT. It is translated as CSVEEKPRGGTEAFF.

This sequence joins TRBV5-1 and TRBJ1-1; 8 positions agree with TRBD1. CDR1 and CDR2 from the germline V gene are SGHRS and YFSETQ. After removal of 3 bases from V and 1 base from J, the junction contained 5 bases not matched to a gene. This CDR3 region has 15 residues. The CDR3 reads CASSSWTGSNTEAFF. The DNA for the CDR3 is TGCGCCAGCAGCTCGTGGACAGGGTCGAACACTGAAGCTTTCTTT.

The chain couples TRBV15 to TRBJ2-3; a weak D match, TRBD2 (6 bases). In germline, CDR1 is LNHNV, CDR2 YYDKDF (reference sequence). V was trimmed by 11 bases and J by 4 bases, leaving 16 bases between them. The CDR3 covers 13 residues. The CDR3 sequence: CAVRLDFADTQYF. In DNA, the CDR3 is TGTGCCGTACGACTAGACTTTGCAGATACGCAGTATTTT.

This clonotype was recorded at least ten times. The chain uses TRBV28 and TRBJ2-2; no definite D call. Germline V gene data show CDR1 as MDHEN and CDR2 as SYDVKM. The CDR3 extends over 11 amino acids. The germline V and J ends were trimmed by 4 bases and 6 bases, with 3 bases remaining between them. CDR3 amino acids: CASSSSGELFF. The CDR3 DNA is TGTGCCAGCAGTTCATCCGGGGAGCTGTTTTTT.

Only a few counts were recorded for this clonotype. The V and J genes are TRBV12-3 or TRBV12-4 and TRBJ1-5; TRBD1 agrees at 9 bases. The CDR3 is made up of 16 amino acids. The ends lost 7 bases at V and 4 bases at J; junction bases unmatched: 11. The CDR3 DNA sequence: TGTGCCAGCACCGGGACCCCGGGACAGGGAAATCAGCCCCAGCATTTT. Translated: CASTGTPGQGNQPQHF.

This clonotype was observed a handful of times. The V and J genes are TRBV2 and TRBJ2-7, with D perhaps matching TRBD2 (5 bases). Trimming removed 5 bases from V and 1 base from J, with 9 bases in between. CDR1 is SNHLY and CDR2 is FYNNEI in the germline V gene. The CDR3 runs 13 residues. The DNA of the CDR3 is TGTGCCAGCAGTTTCCGGGGTTCCTACGAGCAGTACTTC. It specifies CASSFRGSYEQYF.

The rearrangement joins TRBV11-2 to TRBJ2-7; D may match TRBD1 or TRBD2 (6 bases each). The CDR3 totals 16 residues. Germline V gene lookup returns CDR1 SGHAT and CDR2 FQNNGV. The ends were cut back, 1 base at V and 4 bases at J, with 17 bases in the middle. In nucleotides, the CDR3 is TGTGCCAGCAGCTTAGCGGGGGCCGGGCTTCTTTACGAGCAGTACTTC. Protein sequence: CASSLAGAGLLYEQYF. Together with reference TRBV11-2 and TRBJ2-7, the CDR3 gives the full variable domain: EAGVAQSPRYKIIEKRQSVAFWCNPISGHATLYWYQQILGQGPKLLIQFQNNGVVDDSQLPKDRFSAERLKGVDSTLKIQPAKLEDSAVYLCASSLAGAGLLYEQYFGPGTRLTVT.

J is TRBJ1-1 and V is TRBV28; TRBD1 agrees at 10 bases. The J segment lost 5 bases and the V segment lost 6 bases, leaving 9 bases of the junction unmatched. In germline, CDR1 is MDHEN, CDR2 SYDVKM. The CDR3 extends over 15 amino acids. The CDR3 reads CASSTTAGQGTEAFF. In DNA form, the CDR3 reads TGTGCCAGCAGCACAACCGCGGGACAGGGGACTGAAGCTTTCTTT.

The DNA of the CDR3 is TGTGCCAGCAGCTCCGGGGACAGGTCGGGGGGTACTGAAGCTTTCTTT. It specifies CASSSGDRSGGTEAFF. The V and J genes are TRBV11-2 and TRBJ1-1; 8 bases match TRBD1. The trim removed 4 bases at V and 5 bases at J, leaving 12 bases unmatched. Germline CDR1 and CDR2: SGHAT and FQNNGV. This CDR3 comprises 16 residues.

The J gene is TRBJ2-4, the V gene TRBV28, with D uncertain. Germline-derived CDR1 and CDR2 are MDHEN and SYDVKM. There are 16 residues in the CDR3. V lost 4 bases, J lost 6 bases, and 19 bases lay in between. Here the CDR3 reads CASSSPSMVLRNIQYF. The DNA for the CDR3 is TGTGCCAGCAGTTCACCCTCAATGGTGTTGAGAAACATTCAGTACTTC. Complete variable domain (other parts from reference TRBV28 and TRBJ2-4): DVKVTQSSRYLVKRTGEKVFLECVQDMDHENMFWYRQDPGLGLRLIYFSYDVKMKEKGDIPEGYSVSREKKERFSLILESASTNQTSMYLCASSSPSMVLRNIQYFGAGTRLSVL.